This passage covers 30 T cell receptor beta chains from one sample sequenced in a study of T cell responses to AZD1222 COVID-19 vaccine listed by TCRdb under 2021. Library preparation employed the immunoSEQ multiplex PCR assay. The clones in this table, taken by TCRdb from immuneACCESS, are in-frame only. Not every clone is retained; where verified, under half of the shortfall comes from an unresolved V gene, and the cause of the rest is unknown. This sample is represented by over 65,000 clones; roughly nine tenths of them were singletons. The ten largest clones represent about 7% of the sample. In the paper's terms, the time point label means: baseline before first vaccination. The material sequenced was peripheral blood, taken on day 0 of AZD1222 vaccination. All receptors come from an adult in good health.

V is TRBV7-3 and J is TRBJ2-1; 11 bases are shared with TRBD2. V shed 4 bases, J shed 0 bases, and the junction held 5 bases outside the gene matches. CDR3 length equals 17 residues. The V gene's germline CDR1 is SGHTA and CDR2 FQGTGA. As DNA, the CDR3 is TGTGCCAGCAGCTCAGAACTAGCGGGGGACTCCTACAATGAGCAGTTCTTC. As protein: CASSSELAGDSYNEQFF.

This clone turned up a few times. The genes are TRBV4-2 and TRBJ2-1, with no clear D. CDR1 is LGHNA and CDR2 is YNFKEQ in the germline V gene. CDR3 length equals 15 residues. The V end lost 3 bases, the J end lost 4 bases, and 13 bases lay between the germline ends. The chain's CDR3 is CASSHLPDGYNEQFF. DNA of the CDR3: TGTGCCAGCAGCCACCTACCGGACGGATACAATGAGCAGTTCTTC.

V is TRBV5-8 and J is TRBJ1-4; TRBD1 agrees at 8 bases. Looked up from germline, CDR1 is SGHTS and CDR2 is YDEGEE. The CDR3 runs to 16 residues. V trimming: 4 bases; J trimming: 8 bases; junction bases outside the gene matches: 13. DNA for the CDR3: TGTGCCAGCAGCGCCCGAGGACAGGGCCCTTCGGAAAAACTGTTTTTT. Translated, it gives CASSARGQGPSEKLFF. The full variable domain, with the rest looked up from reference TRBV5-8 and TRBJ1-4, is EAGVTQSPTHLIKTRGQQATLRCSPISGHTSVYWYQQALGLGLQFLLWYDEGEERNRGNFPPRFSGRQFPNYSSELNVNALELEDSALYLCASSARGQGPSEKLFFGSGTQLSVL.

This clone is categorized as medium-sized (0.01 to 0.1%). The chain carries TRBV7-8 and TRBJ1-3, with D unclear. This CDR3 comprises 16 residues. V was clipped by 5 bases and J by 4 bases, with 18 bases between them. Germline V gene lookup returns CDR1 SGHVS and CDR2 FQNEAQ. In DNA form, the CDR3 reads TGTGCCAGCAGCCGTAAAAGGGAGGATCTAGGAAACACCATATATTTT. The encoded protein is CASSRKREDLGNTIYF. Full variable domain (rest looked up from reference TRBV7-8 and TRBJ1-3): GAGVSQSPRYKVAKRGQDVALRCDPISGHVSLFWYQQALGQGPEFLTYFQNEAQLDKSGLPSDRFFAERPEGSVSTLKIQRTQQEDSAVYLCASSRKREDLGNTIYFGEGSWLTVV.

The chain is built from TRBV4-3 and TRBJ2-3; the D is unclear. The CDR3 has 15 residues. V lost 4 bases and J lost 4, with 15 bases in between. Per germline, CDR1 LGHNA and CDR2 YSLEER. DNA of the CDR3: TGCGCCAGCAGCCCAAGGCTAACCGACGCAGATACGCAGTATTTT. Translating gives CASSPRLTDADTQYF.

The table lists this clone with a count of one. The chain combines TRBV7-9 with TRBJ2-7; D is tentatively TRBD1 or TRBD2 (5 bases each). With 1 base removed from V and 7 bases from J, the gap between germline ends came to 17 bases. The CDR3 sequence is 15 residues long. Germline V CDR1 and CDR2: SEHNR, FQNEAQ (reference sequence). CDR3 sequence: CASSLGDGWEWEQYF. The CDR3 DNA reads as TGTGCCAGCAGCTTAGGGGACGGATGGGAGTGGGAGCAGTACTTC.

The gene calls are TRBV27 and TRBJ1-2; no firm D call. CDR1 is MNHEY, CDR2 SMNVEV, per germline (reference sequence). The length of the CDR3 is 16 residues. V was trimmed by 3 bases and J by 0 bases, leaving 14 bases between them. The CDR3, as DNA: TGTGCCAGCAGTTTGGGCGGTTCGGGGTCTAACTATGGCTACACCTTC. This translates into CASSLGGSGSNYGYTF.

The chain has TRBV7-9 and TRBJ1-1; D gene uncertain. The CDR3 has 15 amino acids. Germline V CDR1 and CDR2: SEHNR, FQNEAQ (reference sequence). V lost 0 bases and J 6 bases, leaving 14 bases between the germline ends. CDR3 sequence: CASSLAVPGAPEAFF. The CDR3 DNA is TGTGCCAGCAGCTTAGCAGTACCAGGCGCCCCTGAAGCTTTCTTT. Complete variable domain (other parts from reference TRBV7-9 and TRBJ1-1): DTGVSQNPRHKITKRGQNVTFRCDPISEHNRLYWYRQTLGQGPEFLTYFQNEAQLEKSRLLSDRFSAERPKGSFSTLEIQRTEQGDSAMYLCASSLAVPGAPEAFFGQGTRLTVV.

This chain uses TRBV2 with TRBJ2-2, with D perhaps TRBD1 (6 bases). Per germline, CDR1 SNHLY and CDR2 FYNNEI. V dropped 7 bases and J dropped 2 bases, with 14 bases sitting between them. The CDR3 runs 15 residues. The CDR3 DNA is TGTGCCAGCAACTTCGCAGGGGCAAACACCGGGGAGCTGTTTTTT. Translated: CASNFAGANTGELFF.

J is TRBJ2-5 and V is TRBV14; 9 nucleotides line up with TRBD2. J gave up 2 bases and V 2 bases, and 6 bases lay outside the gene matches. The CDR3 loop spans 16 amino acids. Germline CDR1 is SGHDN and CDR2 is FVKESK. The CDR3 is CASSQPTSGTQETQYF. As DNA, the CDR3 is TGTGCCAGCAGCCAACCGACTAGCGGAACACAAGAGACCCAGTACTTC.

Here the CDR3 reads CAWSIYPGGRRGSSGNTIYF. DNA for the CDR3: TGTGCCTGGAGTATTTACCCCGGGGGACGAAGGGGATCCTCTGGAAACACCATATATTTT. The chain combines TRBV30 with TRBJ1-3; D is perhaps TRBD1 (5 bases). Deletions cut 2 bases from V and 0 bases from J, with 26 bases between. Germline loops: CDR1 GTSNPN, CDR2 SVGIG (reference sequence). CDR3 size: 20 residues.

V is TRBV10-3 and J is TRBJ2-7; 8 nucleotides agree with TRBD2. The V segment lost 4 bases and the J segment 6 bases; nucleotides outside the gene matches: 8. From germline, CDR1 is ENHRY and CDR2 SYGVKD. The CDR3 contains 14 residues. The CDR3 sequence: CAISGGAGDPEQYF. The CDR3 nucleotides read TGTGCCATCAGTGGGGGAGCGGGAGATCCCGAGCAGTACTTC.

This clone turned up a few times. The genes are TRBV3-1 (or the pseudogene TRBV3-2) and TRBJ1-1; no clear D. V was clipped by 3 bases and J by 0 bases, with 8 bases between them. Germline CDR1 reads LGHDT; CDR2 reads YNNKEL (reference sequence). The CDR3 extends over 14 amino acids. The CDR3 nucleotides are TGTGCCAGCAGCCAGCCGTTAATGAACACTGAAGCTTTCTTT. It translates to CASSQPLMNTEAFF.

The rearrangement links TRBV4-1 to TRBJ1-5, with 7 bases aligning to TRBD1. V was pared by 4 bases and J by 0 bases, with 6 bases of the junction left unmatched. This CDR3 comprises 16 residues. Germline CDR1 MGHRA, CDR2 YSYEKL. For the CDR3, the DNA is TGCGCCAGCAGCCGGGACAGCGCATATAGCAATCAGCCCCAGCATTTT. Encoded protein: CASSRDSAYSNQPQHF.

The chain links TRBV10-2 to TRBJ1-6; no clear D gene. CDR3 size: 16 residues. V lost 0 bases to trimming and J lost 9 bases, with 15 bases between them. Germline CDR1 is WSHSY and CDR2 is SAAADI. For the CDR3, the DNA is TGCGCCAGCAGTGAGTCCAGGAACAGTTTCGGTTCACCCCTCCACTTT. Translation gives CASSESRNSFGSPLHF.

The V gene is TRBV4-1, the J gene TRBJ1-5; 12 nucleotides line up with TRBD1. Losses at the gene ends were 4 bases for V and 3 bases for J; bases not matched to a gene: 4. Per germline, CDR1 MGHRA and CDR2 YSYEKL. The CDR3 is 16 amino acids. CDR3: CASSLGQGANNQPQHF. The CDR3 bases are TGCGCCAGCAGCCTGGGACAGGGGGCGAACAATCAGCCCCAGCATTTT.

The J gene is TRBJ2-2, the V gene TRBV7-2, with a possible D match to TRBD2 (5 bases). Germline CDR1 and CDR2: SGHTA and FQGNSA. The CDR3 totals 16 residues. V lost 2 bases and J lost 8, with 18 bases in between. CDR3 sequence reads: CASSLSLGGLLGELFF. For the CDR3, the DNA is TGTGCCAGCAGCTTAAGTCTCGGCGGGCTTTTGGGGGAGCTGTTTTTT.

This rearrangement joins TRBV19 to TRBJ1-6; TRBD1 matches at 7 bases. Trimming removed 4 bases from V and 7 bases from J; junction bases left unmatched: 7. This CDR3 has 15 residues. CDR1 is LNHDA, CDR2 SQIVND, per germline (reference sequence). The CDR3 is CASSSGTAGNSPLHF. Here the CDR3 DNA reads TGTGCCAGTAGTAGCGGGACAGCGGGAAATTCACCCCTCCACTTT.

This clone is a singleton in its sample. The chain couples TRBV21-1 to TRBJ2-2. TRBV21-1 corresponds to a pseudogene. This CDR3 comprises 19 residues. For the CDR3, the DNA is TGTGCCAGCAGCAAATTAAAGGGCCTCGGGCAGACCCTCACCGGGGAGCTGTTTTTT. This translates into CASSKLKGLGQTLTGELFF.

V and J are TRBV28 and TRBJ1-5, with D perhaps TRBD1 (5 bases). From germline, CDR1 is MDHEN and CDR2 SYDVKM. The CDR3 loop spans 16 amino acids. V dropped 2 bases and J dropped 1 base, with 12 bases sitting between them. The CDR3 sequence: CASSLERDFSNQPQHF. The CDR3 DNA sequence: TGTGCCAGCAGTTTAGAGAGGGACTTCAGCAATCAGCCCCAGCATTTT.

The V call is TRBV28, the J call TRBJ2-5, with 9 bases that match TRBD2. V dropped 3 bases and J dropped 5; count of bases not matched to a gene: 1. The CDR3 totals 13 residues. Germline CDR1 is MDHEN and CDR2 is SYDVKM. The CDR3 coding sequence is TGTGCCAGCAGTTTGGCGGGGGGGGAGACCCAGTACTTC. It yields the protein CASSLAGGETQYF.

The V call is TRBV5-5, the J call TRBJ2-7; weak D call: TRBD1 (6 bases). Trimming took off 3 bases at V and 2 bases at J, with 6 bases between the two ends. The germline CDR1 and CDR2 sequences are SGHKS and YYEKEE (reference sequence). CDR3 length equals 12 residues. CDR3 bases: TGTGCCAGCAGCTGGGACACCTACGAGCAGTACTTC. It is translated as CASSWDTYEQYF.

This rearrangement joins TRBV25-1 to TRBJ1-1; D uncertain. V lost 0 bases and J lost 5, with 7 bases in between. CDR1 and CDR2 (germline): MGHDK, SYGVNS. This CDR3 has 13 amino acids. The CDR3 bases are TGTGCCAGCAGTGAATACTCGATTACTGAAGCTTTCTTT. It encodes CASSEYSITEAFF.

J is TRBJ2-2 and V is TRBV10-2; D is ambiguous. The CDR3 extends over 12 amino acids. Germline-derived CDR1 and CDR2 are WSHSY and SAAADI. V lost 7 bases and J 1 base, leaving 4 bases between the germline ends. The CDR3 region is CASNQNTGELFF. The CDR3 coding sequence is TGCGCCAGCAATCAGAACACCGGGGAGCTGTTTTTT.

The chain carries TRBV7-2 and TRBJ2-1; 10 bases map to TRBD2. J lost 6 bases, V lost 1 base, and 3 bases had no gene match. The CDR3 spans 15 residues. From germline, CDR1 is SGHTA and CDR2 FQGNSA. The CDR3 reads CASSLGLAGVNEQFF. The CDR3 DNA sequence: TGTGCCAGCAGCTTAGGTCTAGCGGGAGTCAATGAGCAGTTCTTC.

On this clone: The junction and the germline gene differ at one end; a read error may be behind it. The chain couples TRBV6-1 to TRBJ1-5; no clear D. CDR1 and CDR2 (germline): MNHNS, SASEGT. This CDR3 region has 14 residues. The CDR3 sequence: CASSEGGANQPQHF. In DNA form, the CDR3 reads TGTGCCAGCAGCGAAGGAGGTGCCAATCAGCCCCAGCATTTT.

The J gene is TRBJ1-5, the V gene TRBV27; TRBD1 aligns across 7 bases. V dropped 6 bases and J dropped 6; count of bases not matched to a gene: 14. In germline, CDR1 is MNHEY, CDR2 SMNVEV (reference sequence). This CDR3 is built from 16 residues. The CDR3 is CASRHTGAGGTQPQHF. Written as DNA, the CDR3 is TGTGCCAGCAGGCACACAGGGGCGGGGGGAACTCAGCCCCAGCATTTT.

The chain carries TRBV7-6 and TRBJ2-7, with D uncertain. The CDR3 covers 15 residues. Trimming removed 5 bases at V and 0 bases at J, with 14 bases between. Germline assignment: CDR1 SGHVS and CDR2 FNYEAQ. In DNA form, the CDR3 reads TGTGCCAGCAGCCTCCAGACGGAGAGCTCCTACGAGCAGTACTTC. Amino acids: CASSLQTESSYEQYF. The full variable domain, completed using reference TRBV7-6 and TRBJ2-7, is GAGVSQSPRYKVTKRGQDVALRCDPISGHVSLYWYRQALGQGPEFLTYFNYEAQQDKSGLPNDRFSAERPEGSISTLTIQRTEQRDSAMYRCASSLQTESSYEQYFGPGTRLTVT.

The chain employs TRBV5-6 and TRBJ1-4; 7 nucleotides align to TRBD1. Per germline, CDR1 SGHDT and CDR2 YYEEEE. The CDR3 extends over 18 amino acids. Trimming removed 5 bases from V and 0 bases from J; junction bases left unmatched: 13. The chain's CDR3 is CASSNIDRAYATNEKLFF. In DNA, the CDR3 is TGTGCCAGCAGTAATATAGACAGGGCCTATGCAACTAATGAAAAACTGTTTTTT. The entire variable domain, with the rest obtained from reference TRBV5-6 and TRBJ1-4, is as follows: DAGVTQSPTHLIKTRGQQVTLRCSPKSGHDTVSWYQQALGQGPQFIFQYYEEEERQRGNFPDRFSGHQFPNYSSELNVNALLLGDSALYLCASSNIDRAYATNEKLFFGSGTQLSVL.

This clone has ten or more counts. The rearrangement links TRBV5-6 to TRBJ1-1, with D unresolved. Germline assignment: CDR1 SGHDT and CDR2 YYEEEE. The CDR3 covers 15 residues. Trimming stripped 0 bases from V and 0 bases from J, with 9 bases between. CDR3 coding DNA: TGTGCCAGCAGCTTGGGTCCAGCCTTGAACACTGAAGCTTTCTTT. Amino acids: CASSLGPALNTEAFF.